The clone carrying this TCR beta chain appeared a few times. As yet, its antigen is unknown. This specimen belongs to a study of T cells in Graves' hyperthyroidism and ophthalmopathy. Study-wide background: Peripheral blood was taken when the disease was first diagnosed, before any treatment began.

Researchers took RNA transcripts and amplified the TCR beta CDR3 regions from them. HTBI primers drove first-round RT-PCR of the TCR CDR3. One entry per CDR3 protein, called by TCRdb with MiXCR from the multiplex PCR reads. The sample has hundreds of thousands of distinct CDR3 sequences, around 16% seen once. Study-wide results and limits: A 13 V-J signature model discriminated ophthalmopathy versus stable hyperthyroidism. With a median lead of around 6.7 months before onset, the model predicted ophthalmopathy.

This TCR came from a woman aged 18-35 years with Graves' hyperthyroidism. Sequencing was carried out using blood.

The CDR3, as DNA: TGTGCCAGTAGTAGGGGGACAGGGAATGAAAAACTGTTTTTT. Protein sequence: CASSRGTGNEKLFF. The chain combines TRBV19 with TRBJ1-4, with 9 bases that match TRBD1. This CDR3 contains 14 residues. V was clipped by 4 bases and J by 5 bases; unmatched bases: 2. CDR1 is LNHDA and CDR2 is SQIVND in the germline V gene (reference sequence).